These 22 T cell receptor beta chains came from one sample sequenced in a study of T cell responses to AZD1222 COVID-19 vaccine. This table comes from immunoSEQ multiplex PCR, and its TCRdb copy is limited to in-frame clones, with some not included. The data contain 75,000 to 100,000 clones, approximately 90% of them singletons. The sequences come from peripheral blood, collected on day 0 of AZD1222 vaccination. The receptors originated from an adult in good health.

This chain joins TRBV6-1 and TRBJ2-3; a possible D gene is TRBD2 (6 bases). Trimming removed 0 bases from V and 7 bases from J, with 11 bases in between. There are 14 residues in the CDR3. From germline, CDR1 is MNHNS and CDR2 SASEGT. CDR3 loop: CASSEALALYTQYF. CDR3 nucleotides: TGTGCCAGCAGTGAAGCCCTAGCGCTATATACGCAGTATTTT.

The rearrangement joins TRBV6-5 to TRBJ1-2, with D perhaps TRBD1 (6 bases). In germline, CDR1 is MNHEY, CDR2 SVGAGI. V gave up 6 bases and J gave up 2 bases, with 13 bases separating them. The CDR3 sequence is 14 residues long. This chain's CDR3 is CASRPLQGNYGYTF. Written as DNA, the CDR3 is TGTGCCAGCAGGCCTCTACAGGGAAACTATGGCTACACCTTC.

The V and J genes are TRBV13 and TRBJ1-5; D call uncertain. CDR1 is PRHDT, CDR2 FYEKMQ, per germline (reference sequence). Trimming took 3 bases from V and 2 from J, leaving 14 bases between them. The CDR3 extends over 16 amino acids. The CDR3, as DNA: TGTGCCAGCAGCTTTAGTCGGGGTCTGGGCAATCAGCCCCAGCATTTT. This codes for CASSFSRGLGNQPQHF.

The gene calls are TRBV27 and TRBJ2-7, with D possibly TRBD2 on 5 matching bases. Germline V gene data show CDR1 as MNHEY and CDR2 as SMNVEV (reference sequence). This CDR3 has 14 amino acids. Trimming stripped 7 bases from V and 2 bases from J, with 15 bases between. CDR3 sequence reads: CASNSGGSTYEQYF. CDR3 nucleotides: TGTGCCAGCAACTCCGGAGGATCAACCTACGAGCAGTACTTC.

The table lists this clone with a count of one. The chain employs TRBV19 and TRBJ1-2; D remains unclear. Germline V gene lookup returns CDR1 LNHDA and CDR2 SQIVND (reference sequence). The V end was cut by 3 bases, the J end by 6 bases, with 5 bases between. The CDR3 extends over 11 amino acids. The CDR3 region is CASSILDGYTF. In DNA form, the CDR3 reads TGTGCCAGTAGTATTTTGGATGGCTACACCTTC. The variable domain in full, with the rest retrieved from reference TRBV19 and TRBJ1-2, is DGGITQSPKYLFRKEGQNVTLSCEQNLNHDAMYWYRQDPGQGLRLIYYSQIVNDFQKGDIAEGYSVSREKKESFPLTVTSAQKNPTAFYLCASSILDGYTFGSGTRLTVV.

The chain is built from TRBV28 and TRBJ1-3; D unclear. The V end was cut by 3 bases, the J end by 0 bases, with 12 bases between. Germline assignment: CDR1 MDHEN and CDR2 SYDVKM. CDR3 length: 16 residues. The CDR3 bases are TGTGCCAGCAGTTTGAATCACATGGGCTCTGGAAACACCATATATTTT. Translation: CASSLNHMGSGNTIYF.

The chain uses TRBV15 and TRBJ2-2; D is tentatively TRBD1 or TRBD2 (6 bases each). Germline V lookup: CDR1 LNHNV, CDR2 YYDKDF (reference sequence). CDR3 length equals 18 residues. V was cut by 3 bases and J by 5 bases, with 22 bases left in between. CDR3 nucleotide sequence: TGTGCCACCAGCAGGCCGCGGCCCGGGGGCGTCGGGACCGGGGAGCTGTTTTTT. Translated, it gives CATSRPRPGGVGTGELFF. Full variable domain (rest looked up from reference TRBV15 and TRBJ2-2): DAMVIQNPRYQVTQFGKPVTLSCSQTLNHNVMYWYQQKSSQAPKLLFHYYDKDFNNEADTPDNFQSRRPNTSFCFLDIRSPGLGDTAMYLCATSRPRPGGVGTGELFFGEGSRLTVL.

V gene TRBV7-9 combines with J gene TRBJ1-2; maybe TRBD1 (5 bases). CDR3 length: 13 amino acids. V lost 1 base to trimming and J lost 8 bases, with 11 bases between them. Germline values: CDR1 SEHNR, CDR2 FQNEAQ (reference sequence). CDR3 region: CASSLESGLGYTF. CDR3 DNA: TGTGCCAGCAGCTTAGAGTCAGGGCTCGGCTACACCTTC.

The chain joins TRBV3-1 (or the pseudogene TRBV3-2) to TRBJ1-5, with unresolved D. V lost 1 base to trimming and J lost 5 bases, with 6 bases between them. Per the germline V gene, CDR1 is LGHDT and CDR2 is YNNKEL (reference sequence). CDR3 length equals 13 residues. Here the CDR3 DNA reads TGTGCCAGCAGCCAAGGGAGGTATCAGCCCCAGCATTTT. It is translated as CASSQGRYQPQHF.

The genes are TRBV24-1 and TRBJ2-5; 7 nucleotides match TRBD1. After removal of 6 bases from V and 3 bases from J, the junction contained 9 bases not matched to a gene. The length of the CDR3 is 15 residues. From germline, CDR1 is KGHDR and CDR2 SFDVKD. CDR3 sequence reads: CATSSSDRAEETQYF. The DNA for the CDR3 is TGTGCCACCAGTTCTTCAGACAGGGCCGAAGAGACCCAGTACTTC.

This chain joins TRBV19 and TRBJ2-7; D may be TRBD1 (5 bases). This CDR3 is 15 amino acids long. Trimming shortened V by 1 base and J by 0 bases, and 10 bases separated the two germline ends. Germline CDR1 LNHDA, CDR2 SQIVND (reference sequence). The DNA of the CDR3 is TGTGCCAGTAGTATAGGGGCAGGGCACTCCTACGAGCAGTACTTC. Translated: CASSIGAGHSYEQYF. Full variable domain (remainder filled in from reference TRBV19 and TRBJ2-7): DGGITQSPKYLFRKEGQNVTLSCEQNLNHDAMYWYRQDPGQGLRLIYYSQIVNDFQKGDIAEGYSVSREKKESFPLTVTSAQKNPTAFYLCASSIGAGHSYEQYFGPGTRLTVT.

The V call is TRBV7-9, the J call TRBJ1-1, with 8 bases identical to TRBD1. Germline CDR1 reads SEHNR; CDR2 reads FQNEAQ (reference sequence). There are 12 residues in the CDR3. Germline trimming cut 4 bases from V and 11 bases from J; bases unmatched to any gene: 6. The CDR3 loop is CASSSLTGDAFF. CDR3 nucleotides: TGTGCCAGCAGCTCGTTGACAGGGGATGCTTTCTTT.

This chain joins TRBV7-2 and TRBJ1-6; D not certain. The CDR3 has 15 amino acids. Deletions cut 3 bases from V and 9 bases from J, with 15 bases between. Looked up from germline, CDR1 is SGHTA and CDR2 is FQGNSA. CDR3 sequence (DNA): TGTGCCAGCAGCTTCACGGGTCCTGGGAGTTCACCCCTCCACTTT. It encodes CASSFTGPGSSPLHF. Together with reference TRBV7-2 and TRBJ1-6, the CDR3 gives the full variable domain: GAGVSQSPSNKVTEKGKDVELRCDPISGHTALYWYRQSLGQGLEFLIYFQGNSAPDKSGLPSDRFSAERTGGSVSTLTIQRTQQEDSAVYLCASSFTGPGSSPLHFGNGTRLTVT.

Turning to this clone: Within the sample, other DNA sequences also encode this same CDR3. V usage is TRBV7-2 and J usage is TRBJ1-5; unclear D gene. Germline V gene data show CDR1 as SGHTA and CDR2 as FQGNSA. V was pared by 6 bases and J by 7 bases, with 10 bases between. The CDR3 consists of 12 residues. The CDR3 spells CASSLDNQPQHF. CDR3 in DNA: TGTGCCAGCAGTCTTGACAACCAGCCCCAGCATTTT.

The genes are TRBV28 and TRBJ2-7; D may be TRBD1 (5 bases). Trimming shortened V by 3 bases and J by 1 base, and 10 bases separated the two germline ends. Germline V gives CDR1 MDHEN, CDR2 SYDVKM. This CDR3 region has 14 residues. The CDR3 loop reads CASSLGLVSYEQYF. In DNA, the CDR3 is TGTGCCAGCAGTTTGGGGCTCGTATCCTACGAGCAGTACTTC.

CDR3 protein: CASSLGPTRPNTEAFF. The CDR3 DNA reads as TGTGCCAGCAGCTTAGGACCTACAAGACCGAACACTGAAGCTTTCTTT. This chain links TRBV11-1 with TRBJ1-1; D is uncertain. With 1 base removed from V and 1 base from J, the gap between germline ends came to 13 bases. CDR1 is SGHAT and CDR2 is FQDESV in the germline V gene (reference sequence). The CDR3 sequence is 16 residues long.

This chain joins TRBV20-1 and TRBJ1-1; D might be TRBD1 (6 bases). The germline gives CDR1 DFQATT, CDR2 SNEGSKA (reference sequence). The V and J ends lost 3 bases and 5 bases respectively, with 19 bases between them. The CDR3 sequence is 15 residues long. The CDR3 spells CSASQTGSGGTEAFF. CDR3 DNA: TGCAGTGCTAGTCAAACAGGGAGTGGGGGGACTGAAGCTTTCTTT.

V gene TRBV7-3 combines with J gene TRBJ2-7; D may match TRBD1 or TRBD2 (5 bases each). The V gene's germline CDR1 is SGHTA and CDR2 FQGTGA. V shed 0 bases and J shed 5 bases, with 14 bases lying between them. The CDR3 is 15 residues long. This chain's CDR3 is CASSLTAGSIDEQYF. CDR3 bases: TGTGCCAGCAGCTTAACGGCAGGGAGCATCGACGAGCAGTACTTC.

CDR3 protein: CASSQDRGRAQYF. The CDR3 region has the DNA TGTGCCAGCAGCCAAGATCGCGGGAGGGCGCAGTATTTT. The chain recombines TRBV14 with TRBJ2-3, with TRBD2 identical over 9 bases. The CDR3 covers 13 residues. The junction had 2 bases not matched to a gene; V was cut back by 0 bases and J by 10 bases. CDR1 is SGHDN and CDR2 is FVKESK in the germline V gene.

The gene calls are TRBV6-5 and TRBJ2-3; 8 bases are shared with TRBD1. The germline gives CDR1 MNHEY, CDR2 SVGAGI. Trimming cost V 7 bases and J 3 bases; bases outside gene matches: 3. The CDR3 length is 13 residues. This CDR3 is CASNRGATDTQYF. The CDR3 bases are TGTGCCAGCAACAGGGGGGCGACAGATACGCAGTATTTT.

This clone came up once. This rearrangement joins TRBV25-1 to TRBJ2-2, with D possibly matching TRBD2 (5 bases). V was trimmed by 1 base and J by 5 bases, leaving 11 bases between them. Germline V gene data show CDR1 as MGHDK and CDR2 as SYGVNS. The CDR3 runs to 15 residues. Here the CDR3 reads CASSEFPTRTGELFF. The CDR3 region has the DNA TGTGCCAGCAGTGAATTCCCAACTAGGACCGGGGAGCTGTTTTTT. Variable domain in full (rest from reference TRBV25-1 and TRBJ2-2): EADIYQTPRYLVIGTGKKITLECSQTMGHDKMYWYQQDPGMELHLIHYSYGVNSTEKGDLSSESTVSRIRTEHFPLTLESARPSHTSQYLCASSEFPTRTGELFFGEGSRLTVL.

The gene calls are TRBV5-1 and TRBJ2-1; weak D call: TRBD2 (6 bases). The CDR3 contains 15 residues. Trimming took 2 bases from V and 3 from J, leaving 12 bases between them. Germline V gene lookup returns CDR1 SGHRS and CDR2 YFSETQ. CDR3 sequence reads: CASSFLGGNYNEQFF. CDR3 nucleotides: TGCGCCAGCAGCTTTCTGGGCGGGAACTACAATGAGCAGTTCTTC.